This T cell receptor beta chain was found in a study of blood T cell repertoires in COVID-19. Study summary: Sources were T cells, B-cell-depleted T cells, or PBMCs; the material itself was cDNA or gDNA.

Participant reports of clinical history set cohort assignment. Two negative PCRs, clearance, or symptom resolution were required of recovered Cohort 3 donors. Germline V lookup: CDR1 SNHLY, CDR2 FYNNEI. Trimming removed 3 bases at V and 12 bases at J, with 17 bases between. This CDR3 spans 13 amino acids. Original processing methods: Reference gene primer amplification gave estimated nucleated cell counts. Sequencing used immunoSEQ multiplex PCR; TCRdb keeps in-frame clones, though not all of them. V and J calls and clone size are as listed in that table; D and trimming were resolved from the DNA. The table lists 150,000 to 200,000 clones, around 80% of them singletons.

This clonotype was obtained from a woman aged 60-70 years who had recovered from COVID-19. The sequencing input was PBMCs or T cells enriched from blood (not recorded which). V is TRBV2 and J is TRBJ1-2, with D possibly being TRBD1 (5 bases). CDR3: CASSDSVRGEDTF. The CDR3 DNA reads as TGTGCCAGCAGTGATTCAGTTAGAGGGGAGGACACCTTC.